Following are 4 T cell receptor beta chains from one sample sequenced in a study of OX40 agonist ivuxolimab in advanced cancers. Libraries were prepared by immunoSEQ multiplex PCR; TCRdb keeps only in-frame clonotypes and omits some of them. The repertoire holds around 70,000 clones, with about four fifths as singletons. Sequencing used CD4+ or CD8+ T cells sorted from blood, obtained in a trial of the OX40 agonist ivuxolimab. Receptors originate from an adult with an advanced solid tumor such as melanoma, head and neck, liver or kidney cancer.

This clone was counted once. The chain employs TRBV29-1 and TRBJ2-7; 7 positions match TRBD2. The CDR3 length is 12 residues. Trimming removed 7 bases from V and 4 bases from J; junction bases left unmatched: 7. Germline CDR1 and CDR2: SQVTM and ANQGSEA. Here the CDR3 DNA reads TGCAGCGCGGGAGGACTAGGGTACGAGCAGTACTTC. Amino acid sequence: CSAGGLGYEQYF.

The chain is built from TRBV20-1 and TRBJ2-1; the D gene is possibly TRBD2 (6 bases). V lost 3 bases to trimming and J lost 10 bases, with 10 bases between them. Germline V gene sequence: CDR1 DFQATT, CDR2 SNEGSKA (reference sequence). CDR3 length: 11 residues. CDR3 in amino acids: CSASWLAEQFF. CDR3 nucleotides: TGCAGTGCTAGCTGGCTAGCGGAGCAGTTCTTC.

This sequence joins TRBV2 and TRBJ2-3; TRBD2 aligns across 9 bases. Per the germline V gene, CDR1 is SNHLY and CDR2 is FYNNEI. Trimming took 4 bases from V and 6 from J; bases not matched to a gene: 5. CDR3 length: 14 amino acids. The CDR3 coding sequence is TGTGCCAGCAGTGCGGGACTAGCTTCCGATACGCAGTATTTT. Protein: CASSAGLASDTQYF.

V usage is TRBV19 and J usage is TRBJ2-4; D may be TRBD1 or TRBD2 (5 bases each). The V gene's germline CDR1 is LNHDA and CDR2 SQIVND (reference sequence). This CDR3 spans 14 amino acids. The V end was cut by 5 bases, the J end by 3 bases, with 11 bases between. The CDR3 DNA is TGTGCCAGTAGTCTGGGGGACGTCAAAAACATTCAGTACTTC. Translating it yields CASSLGDVKNIQYF.